The rows below give T cell receptor beta chains drawn from one sample of a study of control samples from healthy donors and cancer patients. The assay was immunoSEQ multiplex PCR, and TCRdb's table has in-frame clones only and misses some. The repertoire holds approximately 51,000 clones, with over 70% as singletons. Sequencing used blood. Receptors originate from a man between 70 and 80 years old in good health. CDR3s leave out the opening cysteine and the closing phenylalanine or tryptophan. Fields, in order: clone size, V gene, CDR3 protein. Size is stated for part of the rows, as once, few or many counts, or as a class when the clone is expanded.

clone_size: NA
v_call: TRBV19
cdr3_aa: ASSRGDGNLYGYT

clone_size: NA
v_call: TRBV5-5
cdr3_aa: ASSFDTNTEAF

clone_size: NA
v_call: TRBV18
cdr3_aa: ASSHPLSGVRADTQY

clone_size: NA
v_call: TRBV15
cdr3_aa: ATSRGGSSYEQY

clone_size: once
v_call: TRBV3-1/TRBV3-2
cdr3_aa: ASSQGQGLGETQY

clone_size: NA
v_call: TRBV4-2
cdr3_aa: ASSQSLAGGLQETQY

clone_size: NA
v_call: TRBV28
cdr3_aa: ASSTPSGSYNEQF

clone_size: NA
v_call: TRBV7-2
cdr3_aa: ASSLEVGLPATYEQF

clone_size: NA
v_call: TRBV12-3/TRBV12-4
cdr3_aa: ASSLTGNTIY

clone_size: NA
v_call: TRBV6-4
cdr3_aa: ASSDQAGGQETQY

clone_size: NA
v_call: TRBV28
cdr3_aa: ASSLWTGSNTEAF

clone_size: few
v_call: TRBV19
cdr3_aa: ASSSTFGTSGETQY

clone_size: NA
v_call: TRBV5-1
cdr3_aa: ASSFSGGDTDTQY

clone_size: NA
v_call: TRBV2
cdr3_aa: ANRRDRGNEKLF

clone_size: NA
v_call: TRBV20-1
cdr3_aa: SASRISGNTIY

clone_size: NA
v_call: TRBV24-1
cdr3_aa: ATSPSGRTSNQPQH

clone_size: NA
v_call: TRBV13
cdr3_aa: ASSWRLRGSEAF